A single sample is the source of the 27 T cell receptor beta chains below, sequenced in a study of cytomegalovirus exposure and HLA in healthy donors. This PCR relied on a set of 60 Vbeta primers and 13 Jbeta primers. This table comes from immunoSEQ multiplex PCR, and its TCRdb copy is limited to in-frame clones, with some not included. The sample carries over 200,000 clones, over 70% recorded once. Input material: PBMCs. The receptors shown here come from a woman aged 55-70 years in good health and CMV-seropositive.

The genes are TRBV4-2 and TRBJ2-5; TRBD2 aligns across 7 bases. The CDR3 is 15 amino acids. After removal of 0 bases from V and 3 bases from J, the junction contained 4 bases not matched to a gene. Germline-derived CDR1 and CDR2 are LGHNA and YNFKEQ. Here the CDR3 DNA reads TGTGCCAGCAGCCAAGACCGGCTAGCGGAAGAGACCCAGTACTTC. It yields the protein CASSQDRLAEETQYF.

This clone has a single count. As DNA, the CDR3 is TGTGCCAGCAGGGGAGCAGGCCGAGTCTACGAGCAGTACTTC. It specifies CASRGAGRVYEQYF. The V call is TRBV2, the J call TRBJ2-7, with a weak D call TRBD2 (5 bases). Trimming shortened V by 6 bases and J by 3 bases, and 15 bases separated the two germline ends. Germline V gene data show CDR1 as SNHLY and CDR2 as FYNNEI. This CDR3 contains 14 residues.

This clone was observed a handful of times. The chain employs TRBV4-2 and TRBJ2-2; D perhaps matches TRBD2 (6 bases). This CDR3 region has 14 residues. V was cut by 4 bases and J by 3 bases, with 9 bases left in between. Germline V gene data show CDR1 as LGHNA and CDR2 as YNFKEQ. Written as DNA, the CDR3 is TGTGCCAGCAGCCGGGGGGAGCACACCGGGGAGCTGTTTTTT. The encoded protein is CASSRGEHTGELFF.

The chain combines TRBV20-1 with TRBJ1-1; D is perhaps TRBD1 (6 bases). Germline loops: CDR1 DFQATT, CDR2 SNEGSKA (reference sequence). The ends were cut back, 7 bases at V and 1 base at J, with 7 bases in the middle. The CDR3 contains 11 residues. CDR3 sequence reads: CSVTGNTEAFF. CDR3 bases: TGCAGTGTGACAGGGAACACTGAAGCTTTCTTT.

V gene TRBV5-4 combines with J gene TRBJ2-1, with D perhaps matching TRBD2 (6 bases). Germline CDR1 SGHNT, CDR2 YYREEE (reference sequence). Trimming shortened V by 1 base and J by 7 bases, and 15 bases separated the two germline ends. The CDR3 is 15 residues long. The CDR3 region has the DNA TGTGCCAGCAGCTTGTCGGGCAGGAGGGAGAATGAGCAGTTCTTC. Amino acid sequence: CASSLSGRRENEQFF.

This chain connects TRBV6-5 to TRBJ2-1, with 9 bases matching TRBD2. V lost 8 bases, J lost 9 bases, and 11 bases stayed unmatched. The CDR3 covers 14 residues. Germline V lookup: CDR1 MNHEY, CDR2 SVGAGI. Here the CDR3 reads CASRFSGSSVEQFF. The CDR3 nucleotides read TGTGCCAGCCGGTTTAGCGGGAGCTCGGTTGAGCAGTTCTTC.

This clone came up once. The rearrangement links TRBV23-1 to TRBJ1-2; possibly TRBD1 for D (6 bases). TRBV23-1 is recorded as an ORF, its role being uncertain. CDR3 length: 15 residues. Trimming removed 4 bases from V and 3 bases from J, with 15 bases in between. The CDR3 region has the DNA TGCGCCAGCAGTCGACCGACAGGAGCCTACTATGGCTACACCTTC. This codes for CASSRPTGAYYGYTF.

The chain recombines TRBV4-1 with TRBJ1-2, with D tentatively TRBD1 (6 bases). The V gene lost 5 bases and the J gene lost 2 bases, with 18 bases spanning the gap. The CDR3 has 16 residues. Germline V gene lookup returns CDR1 MGHRA and CDR2 YSYEKL. The CDR3 DNA reads TGCGCCAGCAGCGCCCCCACAGGGTCTGGGAACTATGGCTACACCTTC. It translates to CASSAPTGSGNYGYTF.

The CDR3 region is CASSLGVAGGFYEQYF. As DNA, the CDR3 is TGCGCCAGCAGCTTGGGGGTTGCGGGAGGGTTCTACGAGCAGTACTTC. This chain connects TRBV5-1 to TRBJ2-5, with 9 bases lining up with TRBD2. The J call is in doubt because the DNA end fits TRBJ2-7 better. The length of the CDR3 is 16 residues. Germline V gives CDR1 SGHRS, CDR2 YFSETQ.

This clone was observed a handful of times. The chain joins TRBV2 to TRBJ1-6; 8 bases are shared with TRBD1. Germline V lookup: CDR1 SNHLY, CDR2 FYNNEI. The CDR3 covers 15 residues. The V segment lost 3 bases and the J segment 7 bases; nucleotides outside the gene matches: 5. The CDR3 nucleotides read TGTGCCAGCAGTGAGTTCGGACAGGGAAATTCACCCCTCCACTTT. Its protein product is CASSEFGQGNSPLHF.

The chain recombines TRBV7-9 with TRBJ2-4; 8 bases align to TRBD1. J lost 6 bases, V lost 10 bases, and 8 bases had no gene match. The CDR3 sequence is 13 residues long. Germline V gene lookup returns CDR1 SEHNR and CDR2 FQNEAQ (reference sequence). Here the CDR3 DNA reads TGTGCCACGCAGGGGGCTGCCCGAAACATTCAGTACTTC. Translated, it gives CATQGAARNIQYF. The full variable domain, rest sourced from reference TRBV7-9 and TRBJ2-4, is DTGVSQNPRHKITKRGQNVTFRCDPISEHNRLYWYRQTLGQGPEFLTYFQNEAQLEKSRLLSDRFSAERPKGSFSTLEIQRTEQGDSAMYLCATQGAARNIQYFGAGTRLSVL.

The CDR3 bases are TGCAGCGGGCAGACACCTTCGAACACTGAAGCTTTCTTT. It encodes CSGQTPSNTEAFF. The V call is TRBV29-1, the J call TRBJ1-1; no clear D gene. Germline CDR1 is SQVTM and CDR2 is ANQGSEA. The CDR3 loop spans 13 amino acids. V lost 7 bases, J lost 1 base, and 13 bases lay in between.

This clone was picked up one time. The V call is TRBV6-4, the J call TRBJ2-2, with 10 bases identical to TRBD1. The V gene's germline CDR1 is MRHNA and CDR2 SNTAGT. The CDR3 covers 16 residues. The V and J ends lost 6 bases and 6 bases, in that order; junction bases with no gene match: 10. CDR3 loop: CASSTLGQGLSGELFF. The CDR3 nucleotides are TGTGCCAGCAGCACACTGGGACAGGGGTTGTCCGGGGAGCTGTTTTTT.

The V call is TRBV6-5, the J call TRBJ2-1, with 11 bases fitting TRBD1. The CDR3 totals 15 residues. Germline V CDR1 and CDR2: MNHEY, SVGAGI. V was pared by 7 bases and J by 9 bases, with 11 bases of the junction left unmatched. CDR3 in amino acids: CASNKGGTGGGEQFF. As DNA, the CDR3 is TGTGCCAGCAACAAAGGGGGGACAGGGGGTGGTGAGCAGTTCTTC.

This rearrangement joins TRBV18 to TRBJ2-5, with TRBD1 identical over 7 bases. J lost 1 base, V lost 3 bases, and 2 bases had no gene match. This CDR3 is 14 amino acids long. Germline V gives CDR1 KGHSH, CDR2 LQKENI. CDR3 coding DNA: TGTGCCAGCTCACCCGACAGGGCCCAAGAGACCCAGTACTTC. It codes for CASSPDRAQETQYF.

As regards this clone: The germline gene is not matched at one end of the junction; a read error may be the cause. The V gene is TRBV7-8, the J gene TRBJ2-5; the match to TRBD1 covers 9 bases. The germline V gene has CDR1 SGHVS and CDR2 FQNEAQ. This CDR3 is built from 16 residues. This CDR3 reads CASSPPGTGLQGTQYF. CDR3 coding DNA: TGTGCCAGCAGCCCACCCGGGACAGGGCTTCAAGGGACCCAGTACTTC.

This clone was counted a few times. The chain is built from TRBV7-3 and TRBJ2-5, with TRBD2 matching 8 bases. Trimming took 1 base from V and 4 from J; bases not matched to a gene: 5. Per germline, CDR1 SGHTA and CDR2 FQGTGA. The CDR3 spans 15 residues. CDR3 loop: CASSLNTGGGETQYF. In DNA form, the CDR3 reads TGTGCCAGCAGCTTAAATACGGGGGGGGGAGAGACCCAGTACTTC.

J is TRBJ1-5 and V is TRBV7-9, with a weak D call TRBD1 (5 bases). Trimming cost V 2 bases and J 3 bases, with 17 bases left between them. Per the germline V gene, CDR1 is SEHNR and CDR2 is FQNEAQ (reference sequence). This CDR3 comprises 17 residues. As DNA, the CDR3 is TGTGCCAGCAGCTTATCCCGGATGGGGGAGGCCAATCAGCCCCAGCATTTT. This translates into CASSLSRMGEANQPQHF.

The J gene is TRBJ1-4, the V gene TRBV6-1; 7 bases agree with TRBD1. V was clipped by 4 bases and J by 12 bases; unmatched bases: 8. The CDR3 extends over 13 amino acids. The germline V gene encodes CDR1 MNHNS and CDR2 SASEGT. CDR3 protein: CASSVSSQGELFF. CDR3 coding DNA: TGTGCCAGCAGTGTGTCTTCCCAGGGGGAACTGTTTTTT.

The rearrangement links TRBV30 to TRBJ1-3; D unresolved. Trimming pared 8 bases from V and 2 bases from J, leaving 13 bases between. This CDR3 is built from 13 residues. Germline V gives CDR1 GTSNPN, CDR2 SVGIG (reference sequence). The CDR3 DNA reads TGTGCCCACAACCACAGCCCTGGAAACACCATATATTTT. It specifies CAHNHSPGNTIYF.

The chain carries TRBV6-1 and TRBJ1-1, with 7 bases identical to TRBD1. The V gene's germline CDR1 is MNHNS and CDR2 SASEGT. Trimming cost V 3 bases and J 4 bases; bases outside gene matches: 2. The CDR3 loop spans 13 amino acids. As DNA, the CDR3 is TGTGCCAGCAGTGAGTACAGGGGCACTGAAGCTTTCTTT. As protein: CASSEYRGTEAFF.

The chain combines TRBV2 with TRBJ2-7; no reliable D call. The length of the CDR3 is 12 residues. Trimming removed 4 bases at V and 2 bases at J, with 6 bases between. Germline V CDR1 and CDR2: SNHLY, FYNNEI. CDR3 residues: CASSVLAYEQYF. The CDR3 nucleotides are TGTGCCAGCAGTGTTCTCGCCTACGAGCAGTACTTC.

The chain uses TRBV28 and TRBJ1-5; possible D gene TRBD1, 6 bases. V was shortened by 1 base and J by 1 base, with 8 bases between the two germline ends. The CDR3 runs 15 residues. CDR1 and CDR2 (germline): MDHEN, SYDVKM. This CDR3 is CASSLSQGSNQPQHF. The CDR3, as DNA: TGTGCCAGCAGTTTATCGCAGGGGAGCAATCAGCCCCAGCATTTT.

The rearrangement uses TRBV7-8 and TRBJ1-5; D is perhaps TRBD1 (6 bases). The V end was cut by 5 bases, the J end by 2 bases, with 16 bases between. Germline V gene data show CDR1 as SGHVS and CDR2 as FQNEAQ. The CDR3 contains 16 residues. The CDR3 loop is CASSHIRGRGNQPQHF. The CDR3 nucleotides are TGTGCCAGCAGCCACATCAGGGGTCGGGGCAATCAGCCCCAGCATTTT.

V and J are TRBV9 and TRBJ1-4; 12 bases are a match to TRBD1. Germline V gives CDR1 SGDLS, CDR2 YYNGEE. V was clipped by 4 bases and J by 3 bases; unmatched bases: 7. The CDR3 consists of 17 residues. The CDR3 spells CASSPMGQGAANEKLFF. DNA for the CDR3: TGTGCCAGCAGCCCCATGGGACAGGGGGCGGCTAATGAAAAACTGTTTTTT.

This chain joins TRBV2 and TRBJ2-7; tentatively, D is TRBD1 (5 bases). CDR3 length: 15 amino acids. CDR1 is SNHLY, CDR2 FYNNEI, per germline. V lost 7 bases to trimming and J lost 2 bases, with 18 bases between them. The CDR3 loop is CASIPQGPPPYEQYF. The CDR3 DNA reads TGTGCCAGCATTCCTCAGGGTCCCCCGCCCTACGAGCAGTACTTC.

The rearrangement joins TRBV28 to TRBJ1-1; D is unresolved. V was cut by 6 bases and J by 5 bases, with 16 bases left in between. The CDR3 loop spans 14 amino acids. Germline V gives CDR1 MDHEN, CDR2 SYDVKM. CDR3 sequence reads: CASSTGGGLTEAFF. CDR3 bases: TGTGCCAGCAGCACGGGAGGCGGTTTGACTGAAGCTTTCTTT.